Listed here are 32 T cell receptor beta chains from one sample, sequenced in a study of control samples from healthy donors and cancer patients. TCRdb's table, derived via immunoSEQ multiplex PCR, lists solely in-frame clones and lacks some. The profile shows around 81,000 clones, over 90% of them singletons. The source material was blood. The origin of the receptors is a young woman in good health.

The genes are TRBV6-6 and TRBJ1-4; 9 nucleotides agree with TRBD1. Losses at the gene ends were 6 bases for V and 6 bases for J; bases not matched to a gene: 8. The CDR3 length is 15 residues. Germline-derived CDR1 and CDR2 are MNHNY and SVGAGI (reference sequence). The CDR3 is CASRRLTGGDEKLFF. As DNA, the CDR3 is TGTGCCAGCAGGAGGCTGACAGGGGGAGATGAAAAACTGTTTTTT.

This sequence joins TRBV7-8 and TRBJ2-5; tentatively, D is TRBD1 (5 bases). V shed 5 bases and J shed 1 base, with 17 bases lying between them. The CDR3 has 16 amino acids. CDR1 is SGHVS and CDR2 is FQNEAQ in the germline V gene. The chain's CDR3 is CASSPPGRAVQETQYF. CDR3 coding DNA: TGTGCCAGCAGCCCCCCCGGCAGGGCGGTCCAAGAGACCCAGTACTTC.

This clone was counted between two and nine times. V usage is TRBV3-1 (or the pseudogene TRBV3-2) and J usage is TRBJ1-6; 8 bases align to TRBD1. The CDR3 runs 14 residues. The trim removed 0 bases at V and 15 bases at J, leaving 7 bases unmatched. CDR1 LGHDT and CDR2 YNNKEL come from the germline V gene (reference sequence). In DNA form, the CDR3 reads TGTGCCAGCAGCCAAGATCGGTCCGGGACAGGCCTCCACTTT. Its protein is CASSQDRSGTGLHF.

V usage is TRBV2 and J usage is TRBJ1-5; weak D call: TRBD1 (5 bases). V was cut by 6 bases and J by 4 bases, with 10 bases left in between. The CDR3 sequence is 13 residues long. The V gene's germline CDR1 is SNHLY and CDR2 FYNNEI. In DNA form, the CDR3 reads TGTGCCAGCAGCGCGGACACAAATCAGCCCCAGCATTTT. Translating gives CASSADTNQPQHF.

The rearrangement joins TRBV11-2 to TRBJ1-4, with D hard to call. Germline lookup yields CDR1 SGHAT and CDR2 FQNNGV. V shed 3 bases and J shed 5 bases, with 7 bases lying between them. CDR3 size: 13 residues. Here the CDR3 reads CASSFRANEKLFF. In nucleotides, the CDR3 is TGTGCCAGCAGCTTTAGGGCAAATGAAAAACTGTTTTTT.

The DNA of the CDR3 is TGTGCCAGCAGTTTAATAGCTGTCTCCTACAATGAGCAGTTCTTC. This gives the protein CASSLIAVSYNEQFF. The rearrangement uses TRBV27 and TRBJ2-1; D gene unclear. Looked up from germline, CDR1 is MNHEY and CDR2 is SMNVEV (reference sequence). The CDR3 consists of 15 residues. V lost 2 bases and J 0 bases, leaving 8 bases between the germline ends.

V usage is TRBV6-5 and J usage is TRBJ2-2, with 12 bases matching TRBD1. Germline V lookup: CDR1 MNHEY, CDR2 SVGAGI. Trimming took 6 bases from V and 7 from J; bases not matched to a gene: 3. This CDR3 region has 14 residues. The CDR3 loop is CASRGTGGDGELFF. CDR3 sequence (DNA): TGTGCCAGCAGGGGGACAGGGGGCGACGGGGAGCTGTTTTTT.

The rearrangement joins TRBV4-1 to TRBJ2-2, with a tentative D call TRBD1 (5 bases). The V end lost 4 bases, the J end lost 5 bases, and 5 bases lay between the germline ends. The CDR3 extends over 12 amino acids. Germline V CDR1 and CDR2: MGHRA, YSYEKL. CDR3 sequence reads: CASSPGTGELFF. The CDR3 region has the DNA TGCGCCAGCAGCCCAGGGACCGGGGAGCTGTTTTTT.

This rearrangement joins TRBV3-1 (or the pseudogene TRBV3-2) to TRBJ1-2; 7 bases are a match to TRBD1. Germline-derived CDR1 and CDR2 are LGHDT and YNNKEL (reference sequence). The junction had 2 bases not matched to a gene; V was cut back by 1 base and J by 6 bases. The CDR3 runs to 13 residues. The CDR3 reads CASSQATGNGYTF. CDR3 nucleotides: TGTGCCAGCAGCCAAGCGACAGGGAATGGCTACACCTTC.

The chain has TRBV5-1 and TRBJ2-3; TRBD1 matches at 7 bases. Germline V gene sequence: CDR1 SGHRS, CDR2 YFSETQ. CDR3 length equals 15 residues. V shed 3 bases and J 2 bases; nucleotides not matched to a gene: 6. CDR3 sequence reads: CASSSNGQVTDTQYF. CDR3 nucleotides: TGCGCCAGCAGCTCAAACGGACAGGTCACAGATACGCAGTATTTT.

V gene TRBV3-1 (or the pseudogene TRBV3-2) combines with J gene TRBJ2-5, with D perhaps given as TRBD1 or TRBD2 (5 bases each). In germline, CDR1 is LGHDT, CDR2 YNNKEL (reference sequence). There are 16 residues in the CDR3. With 1 base removed from V and 2 bases from J, the gap between germline ends came to 14 bases. In DNA form, the CDR3 reads TGTGCCAGCAGCCAAGGGGGAGCCGGGGCTCAAGAGACCCAGTACTTC. It yields the protein CASSQGGAGAQETQYF.

This chain connects TRBV6-1 to TRBJ2-7; tentatively, D is TRBD1 (6 bases). The CDR3 totals 14 residues. The germline V gene has CDR1 MNHNS and CDR2 SASEGT. Deletions cut 1 base from V and 4 bases from J, with 11 bases between. The CDR3 sequence: CASSEVRGRYEQYF. The CDR3 nucleotides read TGTGCCAGCAGTGAAGTCAGGGGACGGTACGAGCAGTACTTC.

This chain connects TRBV7-8 to TRBJ1-2; tentatively, D is TRBD1 (5 bases). CDR3 length: 13 amino acids. Germline V gives CDR1 SGHVS, CDR2 FQNEAQ. Trimming removed 1 base from V and 2 bases from J, with 5 bases in between. CDR3 nucleotides: TGTGCCAGCAGCTTAGGACAGAACTATGGCTACACCTTC. Its translation is CASSLGQNYGYTF.

V usage is TRBV6-5 and J usage is TRBJ2-7, with TRBD1 as a possible D gene (5 bases). Looked up from germline, CDR1 is MNHEY and CDR2 is SVGAGI. V was pared by 4 bases and J by 0 bases, with 10 bases between. The CDR3 is 14 residues long. The CDR3 DNA reads as TGTGCCAGCAGTTCCCAGGACAACTCCTACGAGCAGTACTTC. This codes for CASSSQDNSYEQYF.

This chain links TRBV2 with TRBJ2-7; 10 positions match TRBD1. V was pared by 5 bases and J by 2 bases, with 6 bases of the junction left unmatched. CDR3 length: 15 amino acids. Looked up from germline, CDR1 is SNHLY and CDR2 is FYNNEI. As DNA, the CDR3 is TGTGCCAGCAGTCGGGGACAGGGGATGCCCTACGAGCAGTACTTC. The encoded protein is CASSRGQGMPYEQYF.

The rearrangement uses TRBV10-1 and TRBJ2-1, with 7 bases fitting TRBD1. CDR3 length: 16 residues. Per germline, CDR1 WNHNN and CDR2 SYGVQD (reference sequence). Trimming removed 2 bases from V and 6 bases from J; junction bases left unmatched: 10. CDR3 sequence reads: CASSEKKRGRPNEQFF. CDR3 bases: TGCGCCAGCAGTGAGAAGAAGAGGGGGCGGCCCAATGAGCAGTTCTTC.

The chain uses TRBV3-1 (or the pseudogene TRBV3-2) and TRBJ2-1, with a possible D match to TRBD2 (5 bases). Germline V CDR1 and CDR2: LGHDT, YNNKEL (reference sequence). The CDR3 is 15 residues long. Trimming shortened V by 0 bases and J by 6 bases, and 12 bases separated the two germline ends. The CDR3 DNA is TGTGCCAGCAGCCAAGAGATCGGGGTTCGCAATGAGCAGTTCTTC. Its protein is CASSQEIGVRNEQFF.

Here the CDR3 reads CATSDSTGRFGANVLTF. CDR3 in DNA: TGTGCCACCAGTGACTCGACAGGGAGGTTTGGGGCCAACGTCCTGACTTTC. V and J are TRBV24-1 and TRBJ2-6; possible D gene TRBD1, 7 bases. Deletions cut 4 bases from V and 3 bases from J, with 15 bases between. This CDR3 region has 17 residues. CDR1 KGHDR and CDR2 SFDVKD come from the germline V gene.

The chain combines TRBV5-1 with TRBJ2-1; 8 bases line up with TRBD1. The CDR3 is 14 amino acids. Germline V CDR1 and CDR2: SGHRS, YFSETQ. V shed 3 bases and J 6 bases; nucleotides not matched to a gene: 5. As DNA, the CDR3 is TGCGCCAGCAGCTGGGCCGACAGGGGCAATGAGCAGTTCTTC. As protein: CASSWADRGNEQFF. Based on the CDR3 plus reference TRBV5-1 and TRBJ2-1, the full variable domain is KAGVTQTPRYLIKTRGQQVTLSCSPISGHRSVSWYQQTPGQGLQFLFEYFSETQRNKGNFPGRFSGRQFSNSRSEMNVSTLELGDSALYLCASSWADRGNEQFFGPGTRLTVL.

This chain uses TRBV19 with TRBJ1-4; possibly TRBD1 for D (5 bases). This CDR3 has 15 residues. Germline lookup yields CDR1 LNHDA and CDR2 SQIVND (reference sequence). V was pared by 5 bases and J by 5 bases, with 15 bases between. The CDR3 region is CASSHGRALNEKLFF. For the CDR3, the DNA is TGTGCCAGTAGTCACGGCAGGGCTCTAAATGAAAAACTGTTTTTT. The variable domain in full, with the rest retrieved from reference TRBV19 and TRBJ1-4, is DGGITQSPKYLFRKEGQNVTLSCEQNLNHDAMYWYRQDPGQGLRLIYYSQIVNDFQKGDIAEGYSVSREKKESFPLTVTSAQKNPTAFYLCASSHGRALNEKLFFGSGTQLSVL.

The V call is TRBV11-2, the J call TRBJ1-1; 8 nucleotides agree with TRBD1. Germline CDR1 reads SGHAT; CDR2 reads FQNNGV. The trim removed 5 bases at V and 3 bases at J, leaving 8 bases unmatched. CDR3 length equals 15 residues. Here the CDR3 reads CASSPMDRADTEAFF. DNA of the CDR3: TGTGCCAGCAGCCCAATGGACAGGGCTGACACTGAAGCTTTCTTT.

The chain has TRBV19 and TRBJ1-1; D is possibly TRBD1 (5 bases). The CDR3 has 15 residues. Between the trimmed V and J ends, which lost 4 bases and 1 base, there was a span of 13 bases. From germline, CDR1 is LNHDA and CDR2 SQIVND (reference sequence). The CDR3 sequence is CASSSPTGTNTEAFF. The CDR3 DNA follows: TGTGCCAGTAGTAGCCCGACGGGGACGAACACTGAAGCTTTCTTT.

The chain joins TRBV30 to TRBJ2-2; possible D gene TRBD2, 5 bases. CDR1 GTSNPN and CDR2 SVGIG come from the germline V gene (reference sequence). The CDR3 length is 13 residues. Trimming shortened V by 4 bases and J by 3 bases, and 9 bases separated the two germline ends. CDR3 in amino acids: CAWTKADTGELFF. CDR3 coding DNA: TGTGCCTGGACTAAAGCGGACACCGGGGAGCTGTTTTTT.

The chain carries TRBV29-1 and TRBJ1-5; D may be TRBD1 (5 bases). Per the germline V gene, CDR1 is SQVTM and CDR2 is ANQGSEA. Trimming left V 4 bases short and J 2 bases short, with 9 bases between. This CDR3 has 13 residues. The CDR3 coding sequence is TGCAGCGTTGCGTTGGGGGGCAATCAGCCCCAGCATTTT. Its protein is CSVALGGNQPQHF.

In nucleotides, the CDR3 is TGTGCCAGCAGCCGCCATAACCGGGACAGGGGAAATTCACCCCTCCACTTT. Encoded protein: CASSRHNRDRGNSPLHF. V usage is TRBV5-6 and J usage is TRBJ1-6, with 10 nucleotides matching TRBD1. V lost 4 bases to trimming and J lost 7 bases; unmatched junction nucleotides: 11. Germline V CDR1 and CDR2: SGHDT, YYEEEE. The CDR3 consists of 17 residues.

This chain joins TRBV19 and TRBJ2-3; TRBD2 aligns across 8 bases. Germline assignment: CDR1 LNHDA and CDR2 SQIVND (reference sequence). CDR3 length: 15 amino acids. After removal of 4 bases from V and 1 base from J, the junction contained 4 bases not matched to a gene. CDR3 sequence (DNA): TGTGCCAGTAGTAACCCAGCGGGAGGCACAGATACGCAGTATTTT. Its translation is CASSNPAGGTDTQYF. The variable domain in full, with the rest retrieved from reference TRBV19 and TRBJ2-3, is DGGITQSPKYLFRKEGQNVTLSCEQNLNHDAMYWYRQDPGQGLRLIYYSQIVNDFQKGDIAEGYSVSREKKESFPLTVTSAQKNPTAFYLCASSNPAGGTDTQYFGPGTRLTVL.

The V gene is TRBV14, the J gene TRBJ1-1; maybe TRBD1 (6 bases). The CDR3 totals 14 residues. V dropped 4 bases and J dropped 7 bases, with 16 bases sitting between them. Germline loops: CDR1 SGHDN, CDR2 FVKESK. The CDR3 loop reads CASSLRGVWDEAFF. CDR3 coding DNA: TGTGCCAGCAGCCTCAGGGGAGTCTGGGATGAAGCTTTCTTT.

The chain links TRBV5-4 to TRBJ2-1; 9 bases are shared with TRBD2. Germline V gives CDR1 SGHNT, CDR2 YYREEE (reference sequence). V shed 0 bases and J 7 bases; nucleotides not matched to a gene: 8. This CDR3 contains 16 residues. CDR3 nucleotide sequence: TGTGCCAGCAGCTTGGGGGGCGGGAGGGCCTTTAATGAGCAGTTCTTC. It yields the protein CASSLGGGRAFNEQFF.

This clone was recorded a few times. The V and J genes are TRBV4-1 and TRBJ2-2; 7 positions agree with TRBD1. Germline CDR1 reads MGHRA; CDR2 reads YSYEKL. J was trimmed by 3 bases and V by 4 bases; bases with no gene match: 8. This CDR3 comprises 16 residues. The chain's CDR3 is CASSRRQGFDTGELFF. In DNA, the CDR3 is TGCGCCAGCAGCCGTAGACAGGGTTTTGACACCGGGGAGCTGTTTTTT.

The chain couples TRBV27 to TRBJ2-3; unclear D gene. This CDR3 is built from 14 residues. Trimming took 9 bases from V and 5 from J, leaving 18 bases between them. Germline assignment: CDR1 MNHEY and CDR2 SMNVEV (reference sequence). The CDR3 spells CASKTDGFRDTQYF. The CDR3 DNA is TGTGCCAGTAAGACGGACGGATTCAGAGATACGCAGTATTTT.

V is TRBV19 and J is TRBJ1-2, with a tentative D call TRBD1 (5 bases). Trimming removed 2 bases at V and 4 bases at J, with 23 bases between. The CDR3 totals 18 residues. The germline V gene encodes CDR1 LNHDA and CDR2 SQIVND (reference sequence). CDR3 DNA: TGTGCCAGTAGTATAATCTTCCGCAGGGCTAAGGAGACCTATGGCTACACCTTC. Protein product: CASSIIFRRAKETYGYTF.

DNA of the CDR3: TGTGCCAGCAGATCACCTTTGGACCTCACTGAAGCTTTCTTT. Protein product: CASRSPLDLTEAFF. This chain joins TRBV6-5 and TRBJ1-1; D ambiguous. The V end lost 6 bases, the J end lost 4 bases, and 15 bases lay between the germline ends. The CDR3 sequence is 14 residues long. Looked up from germline, CDR1 is MNHEY and CDR2 is SVGAGI.